Detailed here is one T cell receptor (beta chain). The sample originates from a study of blood T cell repertoires in COVID-19. Study information: Acute-phase and convalescent COVID-19 samples originated in the United States, Italy and Spain. Sources were T cells, B-cell-depleted T cells, or PBMCs; the material itself was cDNA or gDNA.

As processed by the authors: Scientists estimated how many nucleated cells there were by amplifying reference gene primers. Assay: immunoSEQ multiplex PCR; the TCRdb copy retains only in-frame clones and omits some. V, J and clone size are those of that table, while D and trimming were read from the DNA. This table holds more than 70,000 clones, nearly 90% found once. Between the trimmed V and J ends, which lost 7 bases and 1 base, there was a span of 11 bases. CDR3 length: 14 amino acids. Germline V gene lookup returns CDR1 SNHLY and CDR2 FYNNEI. The sample consisted of peripheral blood. The V call is TRBV2, the J call TRBJ1-5, with a possible D match to TRBD1 (6 bases). The sequence came from a man in his fifties or sixties with acute or convalescent COVID-19. The CDR3 region is CASMRTASNQPQHF. Here the CDR3 DNA reads TGTGCCAGCATGAGGACAGCAAGCAATCAGCCCCAGCATTTT.